The present entry profiles one T cell receptor beta chain with its context. This receptor's antigen is unknown. Per-nucleotide qualities are absent, and no much larger clonotype sits a single base away. According to the germline V gene, CDR1 reads SGDLS and CDR2 reads YYNGEE. The CDR3 measures 17 amino acids from cysteine to phenylalanine. Of all the DNA, just the CDR3 is kept, 51 bases in frame from base 1. Between the V and J ends, shortened by 4 bases and 1 base respectively, the junction contains 20 bases. These data are taken from a study of cytotoxic CD8 clonotypes in ibrutinib-treated CLL (dated by TCRdb to about 2021). A note on the overall study: The cohort included roughly 15 treatment-naive and about a dozen relapsed/refractory patients; around 17 were IGHV unmutated. Of the 70 to 90 people in the trial, some 28 had longitudinal samples available. On average, each sample yielded 270,000 or so productive templates and 85,000 to 95,000 productive rearrangements. The response samples were drawn at a median of roughly twelve months into treatment, with a range of about 6 to 40 months. Cryopreserved peripheral blood mononuclear cells were obtained prior to treatment, at the time of response, and at either disease progression or sustained remission. Every sample from remission and from progressive disease was obtained while the patients were still on ibrutinib. Responses were partial in roughly 24 patients and complete in 2; after median roughly 69 months follow-up, some 15 stayed in remission and 12 progressed. Overall study results and their limits: Public clonotypes were rare and either shrank or stayed stable during treatment, and the rise in clonality at ibrutinib response reflected expansion of private clonotypes. At ibrutinib response clonality went up, during sustained remission it held steady, and at progression it dropped back toward baseline. Sampling times were not matched between sustained-remission and progressing patients, and lymph node repertoires were not studied. Baseline clonality was found to be higher than that of age-matched healthy donors and was strongly correlated with circulating CD8+ T-cell counts.

On a MiSeq, deep resolution sequencing aimed for a depth between 1 in 1 million and 1 in 200,000 T cells, with each clonotype covered about 9.9x on average. The immunoSEQ hsTCRB Kit was used to generate TCR beta libraries. Processing in the source paper ran as follows. ImmunoSEQ Data Assistant and ImmunoSEQ Analyzer were used for data analysis, and V, D and J genes were assigned according to IMGT definitions. Clonality was computed as one minus normalized Shannon entropy of productive rearrangement frequencies, ranging from 0 to 1. Only overrepresented clonotypes making up at least 0.05% of the repertoire of each patient were included in the public clonotype analysis. Repertoires from thirteen age-matched healthy donors in immuneACCESS were used as clonality controls. What TCRdb holds here is the immuneACCESS table cut down to in-frame rearrangements. Part of the clones is not present; checked against another copy, under half of the missing clones reflect an unresolved V gene, and the others are unexplained. The D gene and trimming were derived from the DNA, and the V and J assignments and clone size from that table. The sample contains approximately 170,000 clones, roughly 90% of them found a single time. The ten largest clones represent about 2.9% of the sample.

The time point tag for this specimen amounts to: progressive disease on ibrutinib. For TCR beta library preparation, approximately 2 micrograms of genomic DNA was extracted from cryopreserved PBMCs. Longitudinal blood samples from CLL patients on ibrutinib monotherapy were analyzed using high-throughput TCR beta sequencing. The patients were enrolled in a single-center, open-label phase 2 trial of ibrutinib monotherapy. In this chain, TRBV9 is recombined with TRBJ1-1, and the D gene may be TRBD1, 6 bases matching. Sample: PBMCs, taken at disease progression, from a patient treated with ibrutinib. The sequence came from a human donor with chronic lymphocytic leukemia. The CDR3 reads as follows: CASSPAVGGPGNTEAFF. The sequenced DNA is TGTGCCAGCAGCCCGGCCGTTGGGGGGCCGGGGAACACTGAAGCTTTCTTT.